This T cell receptor (beta chain) was recovered during a study of technical replicates of blood from several donors. Profiled with immunoSEQ multiplex PCR; TCRdb holds only in-frame clones, not every one. The sample consists of 10,000 or so clones, 80% to 95% of them appearing once. V lost 5 bases, J lost 5 bases, and 9 bases lay in between. The CDR3 is made up of 12 amino acids. Germline assignment: CDR1 LNHDA and CDR2 SQIVND (reference sequence). This receptor was taken from a human donor in good health. J is TRBJ1-1 and V is TRBV19; D gene uncertain. Source material: PBMCs. This CDR3 reads CASSVGRTEAFF. In DNA form, the CDR3 reads TGTGCCAGTAGTGTAGGGAGAACTGAAGCTTTCTTT.